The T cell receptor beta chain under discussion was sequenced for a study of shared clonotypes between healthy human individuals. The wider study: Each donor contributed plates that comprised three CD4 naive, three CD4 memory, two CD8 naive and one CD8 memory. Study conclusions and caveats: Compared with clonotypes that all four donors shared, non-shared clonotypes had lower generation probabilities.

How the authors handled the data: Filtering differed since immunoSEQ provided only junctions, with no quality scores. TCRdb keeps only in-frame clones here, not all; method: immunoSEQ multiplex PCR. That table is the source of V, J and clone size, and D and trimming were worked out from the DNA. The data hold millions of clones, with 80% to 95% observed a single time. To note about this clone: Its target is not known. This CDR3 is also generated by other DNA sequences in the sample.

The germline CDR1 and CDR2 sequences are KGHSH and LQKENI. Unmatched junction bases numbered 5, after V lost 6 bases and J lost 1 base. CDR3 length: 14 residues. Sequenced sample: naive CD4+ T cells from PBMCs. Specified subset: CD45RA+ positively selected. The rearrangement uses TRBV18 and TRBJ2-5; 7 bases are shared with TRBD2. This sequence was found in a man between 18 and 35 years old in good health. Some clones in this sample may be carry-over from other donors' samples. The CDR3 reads CASSPTGGQETQYF. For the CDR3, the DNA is TGTGCCAGCTCGCCCACGGGGGGCCAAGAGACCCAGTACTTC.